One and the same sample provided the 17 T cell receptor beta chains below, sequenced in a study of CDR3 diversity in severe acne (dated by TCRdb to the late 2010s). Receptor libraries were prepared by PCR. These reads were obtained on an Illumina HiSeq 2000. Using fastp trimming at Q25 and MiXCR clonotype assembly, TCRdb reanalyzed the public sequencing data and kept in-frame beta chains. CDR3 protein duplicates are merged, each entry listing the most common genes and DNA. This sample gives about 86,000 distinct CDR3 sequences in total; 45% to 60% of them show up just once. The top ten constitute about 13% of the sample. Sequencing was carried out using blood. The origin of the receptors is a male donor in good health, without acne.

This clonotype has ten or more counts. This chain uses TRBV5-5 with TRBJ1-5; TRBD1 matches at 9 bases. Germline lookup yields CDR1 SGHKS and CDR2 YYEKEE (reference sequence). V gave up 7 bases and J gave up 2 bases; unmatched junction bases: 16. This CDR3 spans 18 amino acids. CDR3 sequence: CASSDVGTGYRGNQPQHF. The CDR3 DNA sequence: TGTGCCAGCTCCGACGTTGGGACAGGGTATCGGGGCAATCAGCCCCAGCATTTT. Drawing the rest from reference TRBV5-5 and TRBJ1-5, the complete variable domain is DAGVTQSPTHLIKTRGQQVTLRCSPISGHKSVSWYQQVLGQGPQFIFQYYEKEERGRGNFPDRFSARQFPNYSSELNVNALLLGDSALYLCASSDVGTGYRGNQPQHFGDGTRLSIL.

This clonotype was detected ten times or more. The chain is built from TRBV5-6 and TRBJ1-5; 10 bases are a match to TRBD1. V was pared by 4 bases and J by 1 base, with 5 bases of the junction left unmatched. CDR3 length: 16 amino acids. CDR1 and CDR2 (germline): SGHDT, YYEEEE. In DNA form, the CDR3 reads TGTGCCAGCAGCATAGACAGGGGGCGAAGCAATCAGCCCCAGCATTTT. This codes for CASSIDRGRSNQPQHF.

This clonotype has a count of ten or more. The chain recombines TRBV19 with TRBJ2-3, with D unclear. The germline CDR1 and CDR2 sequences are LNHDA and SQIVND (reference sequence). V was clipped by 3 bases and J by 0 bases, with 4 bases between them. The CDR3 consists of 13 residues. The CDR3: CASSIPSTDTQYF. CDR3 nucleotide sequence: TGTGCCAGTAGTATCCCTAGCACAGATACGCAGTATTTT.

This clonotype has just one count. This chain connects TRBV3-1 to TRBJ1-1, with unresolved D. CDR3 length: 12 residues. Trimming removed 1 base at V and 9 bases at J, with 9 bases between. Germline V lookup: CDR1 LGHDT, CDR2 YNNKEL (reference sequence). CDR3 sequence (DNA): TGTGCCAGCAGCCAAGTGGAGTATCAAGCTTTCTTT. This translates into CASSQVEYQAFF.

The chain combines TRBV12-3 or TRBV12-4 with TRBJ1-2; D remains ambiguous. Trimming cost V 5 bases and J 8 bases, with 24 bases left between them. The CDR3 loop spans 16 amino acids. This CDR3 is CASSPYSGLTSSGYTF. Written as DNA, the CDR3 is TGTGCCAGCAGTCCCTACTCCGGACTGACCAGTAGCGGCTACACCTTC.

The chain couples TRBV3-1 to TRBJ1-1; D ambiguous. Germline CDR1 and CDR2: LGHDT and YNNKEL (reference sequence). The CDR3 contains 13 residues. V lost 1 base, J lost 4 bases, and 7 bases lay in between. The CDR3 region has the DNA TGTGCCAGCAGCCAAGGCACGGTCACTGAAGCTTTCTTT. Translating it yields CASSQGTVTEAFF.

This clonotype was detected once. The chain joins TRBV15 to TRBJ2-5, with 10 bases fitting TRBD1. Germline V gene data show CDR1 as LNHNV and CDR2 as YYDKDF (reference sequence). Germline trimming cut 5 bases from V and 2 bases from J; bases unmatched to any gene: 2. This CDR3 is built from 14 residues. CDR3 DNA: TGTGCCACCAGCTGGGACAGGGGTCAAGAGACCCAGTACTTC. Residues: CATSWDRGQETQYF.

This chain links TRBV7-9 with TRBJ2-7; 8 bases agree with TRBD1. Germline V gives CDR1 SEHNR, CDR2 FQNEAQ (reference sequence). Losses at the gene ends were 4 bases for V and 0 bases for J; bases not matched to a gene: 5. This CDR3 comprises 15 residues. The CDR3 DNA reads TGTGCCAGCAGCTGGAGGCAGGGGGCCTCCTACGAGCAGTACTTC. This translates into CASSWRQGASYEQYF.

The chain links TRBV27 to TRBJ1-1; the match to TRBD1 covers 7 bases. Germline V CDR1 and CDR2: MNHEY, SMNVEV (reference sequence). The CDR3 contains 15 residues. J gave up 3 bases and V 4 bases, and 8 bases lay outside the gene matches. CDR3 in DNA: TGTGCCAGCAGTTCCTCTCCACAGGGGTACACTGAAGCTTTCTTT. Translation gives CASSSSPQGYTEAFF.

The DNA for the CDR3 is TGCGCCAGCAGCCAAGGCCAGGGGGGGTATCAGCCCCAGCATTTT. It specifies CASSQGQGGYQPQHF. The rearrangement joins TRBV4-1 to TRBJ1-5, with TRBD1 identical over 7 bases. CDR3 size: 15 residues. Per germline, CDR1 MGHRA and CDR2 YSYEKL. V lost 1 base, J lost 5 bases, and 5 bases stayed unmatched.

The rearrangement uses TRBV7-8 and TRBJ1-5, with no clear D. V was cut by 2 bases and J by 2 bases, with 22 bases left in between. The CDR3 sequence is 19 residues long. The germline gives CDR1 SGHVS, CDR2 FQNEAQ. This CDR3 is CASSLPSDGSWAGNQPQHF. DNA for the CDR3: TGTGCCAGCAGCTTACCTTCGGACGGTTCGTGGGCAGGCAATCAGCCCCAGCATTTT.

The V gene is TRBV6-5, the J gene TRBJ2-4, with D possibly being TRBD1 (6 bases). The CDR3 runs 14 residues. The germline V gene has CDR1 MNHEY and CDR2 SVGAGI. V was clipped by 2 bases and J by 9 bases, with 14 bases between them. CDR3 in amino acids: CASSYPTGYGIQYF. In nucleotides, the CDR3 is TGTGCCAGCAGTTACCCGACAGGCTATGGCATTCAGTACTTC.

There are many counts of this clonotype. This rearrangement joins TRBV28 to TRBJ1-2; possibly TRBD1 for D (5 bases). Trimming took 6 bases from V and 1 from J, leaving 9 bases between them. This CDR3 contains 13 residues. Germline loops: CDR1 MDHEN, CDR2 SYDVKM. The chain's CDR3 is CASRGEGNYGYTF. The CDR3 bases are TGTGCCAGCAGAGGGGAGGGTAACTATGGCTACACCTTC.

The chain joins TRBV24-1 to TRBJ2-5, with 11 bases lining up with TRBD2. The CDR3 is 13 amino acids. CDR1 is KGHDR, CDR2 SFDVKD, per germline. The CDR3 region has the DNA TGTGCTCTACTAGCGGGAGTACTGGAGACCCAGTACTTC. Its translation is CALLAGVLETQYF.

This clonotype was counted between two and nine times. V and J are TRBV29-1 and TRBJ1-2; D unclear. The V gene's germline CDR1 is SQVTM and CDR2 ANQGSEA. The CDR3 covers 13 residues. Trimming stripped 2 bases from V and 4 bases from J, with 11 bases between. CDR3 in amino acids: CSVESEGPYGYTF. The DNA of the CDR3 is TGCAGCGTTGAATCTGAGGGCCCCTATGGCTACACCTTC.

This clonotype was counted between two and nine times. This rearrangement joins TRBV10-1 to TRBJ2-5; D remains ambiguous. Trimming removed 4 bases at V and 1 base at J, with 7 bases between. Germline V gives CDR1 WNHNN, CDR2 SYGVQD (reference sequence). CDR3 length: 13 residues. The CDR3 nucleotides read TGCGCCAGCAGTGGTCAGATCCAAGAGACCCAGTACTTC. Protein sequence: CASSGQIQETQYF.

Concerning this clonotype: A read error may produce the germline difference seen at one junction end. V is TRBV6-5 and J is TRBJ2-7; D possibly corresponds to TRBD2 (5 bases). CDR1 is MNHEY and CDR2 is SVGAGI in the germline V gene. The CDR3 is 16 amino acids. CDR3 bases: TGTGCCAGCAGTTACCTCAGTGGAGGAAGGACCGGGGAGCTGTACTTC. Protein sequence: CASSYLSGGRTGELYF.